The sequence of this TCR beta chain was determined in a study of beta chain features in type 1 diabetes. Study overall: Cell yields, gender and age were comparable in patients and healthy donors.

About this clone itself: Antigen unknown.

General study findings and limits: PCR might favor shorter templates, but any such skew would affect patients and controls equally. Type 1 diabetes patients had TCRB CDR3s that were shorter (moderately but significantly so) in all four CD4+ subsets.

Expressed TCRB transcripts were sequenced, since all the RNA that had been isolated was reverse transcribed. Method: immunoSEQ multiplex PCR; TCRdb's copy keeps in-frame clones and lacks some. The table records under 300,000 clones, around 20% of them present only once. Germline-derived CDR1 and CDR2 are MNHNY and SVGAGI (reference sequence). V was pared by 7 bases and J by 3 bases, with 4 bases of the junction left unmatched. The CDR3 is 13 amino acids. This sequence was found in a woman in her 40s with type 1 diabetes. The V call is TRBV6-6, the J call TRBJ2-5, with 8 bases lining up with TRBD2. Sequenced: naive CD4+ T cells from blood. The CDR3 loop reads CASTHGGEETQYF. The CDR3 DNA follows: TGTGCCAGCACACACGGGGGGGAAGAGACCCAGTACTTC.